This T cell receptor beta chain was found in a study of cytomegalovirus exposure and HLA in healthy donors. Study-wide results and caveats: The finding came from a later analysis; first-cohort TCR clusters tended to co-occur in the 95 to 150 validation repertoires.

A word on this clone: Its antigen remains unknown.

Clones were read by immunoSEQ multiplex PCR, and TCRdb kept only the in-frame ones, dropping some. The sample shows 120,000 to 150,000 clones, 85% to 90% of them seen only once. The origin of this receptor is a woman between 18 and 29 years old in good health and CMV-seropositive. The sequenced sample was PBMCs.

DNA for the CDR3: TGTGCCAGTATCCCTGGGCCAATGGGGGCCAACGTCCTGACTTTC. This sequence encodes CASIPGPMGANVLTF. The rearrangement uses TRBV19 and TRBJ2-6, with unresolved D. CDR1 and CDR2 from the germline V gene are LNHDA and SQIVND (reference sequence). The CDR3 runs 15 residues. V lost 7 bases and J 4 bases, leaving 14 bases between the germline ends.